Sequencing of this T cell receptor beta chain was carried out in a study of blood T cell repertoires in COVID-19. Study-level background: The samples span acute and convalescent COVID-19 from the United States, Italy and Spain. In each case, the material was cDNA or gDNA derived from T cells, B-cell-depleted T cells, or PBMCs.

In the original workflow: By means of reference gene primer amplification, nucleated cell counts were estimated. Clones were read by immunoSEQ multiplex PCR, and TCRdb kept only the in-frame ones, dropping some. D and trimming were read from the DNA, whereas the V and J calls and clone size are those reported in that table. Of under 200,000 clones in the sample, roughly nine tenths were seen once. CDR1 KGHSH and CDR2 LQKENI come from the germline V gene. The CDR3 has 15 amino acids. J gave up 3 bases and V 2 bases, and 6 bases lay outside the gene matches. The receptor was derived from a man between 65 and 79 years old with acute or convalescent COVID-19. This chain links TRBV18 with TRBJ2-5; 7 bases match TRBD1. Sequenced: peripheral blood. CDR3 sequence (DNA): TGTGCCAGCTCACCAGGGGCAGGGGGTGAAGAGACCCAGTACTTC. Its translation is CASSPGAGGEETQYF.